These 28 T cell receptor beta chains were all obtained from the same sample, sequenced in a study of CD8 T cells in Susac syndrome. An amount of RNA that ranged from roughly 0.45 to 1 ug was reverse transcribed with random hexamers. MiXCR, applied by TCRdb to the immunoSEQ multiplex PCR reads, yields one record per CDR3 protein. This repertoire shows about 180,000 distinct CDR3 sequences, roughly 94% found once; its top ten account for 0.099%. Sequencing was performed on CD4+ T cells from PBMCs. All receptors come from a human donor with Susac syndrome.

CDR3 amino acids: CASRKTSGSLDTGELFF. The CDR3 DNA follows: TGTGCCAGCAGGAAAACTAGCGGGAGCCTCGACACCGGGGAGCTGTTTTTT. The chain is built from TRBV11-3 and TRBJ2-2, with 11 nucleotides matching TRBD2. The CDR3 is made up of 17 amino acids. Germline assignment: CDR1 SGHNT and CDR2 YENEEA. J was trimmed by 3 bases and V by 6 bases; bases with no gene match: 9.

This chain connects TRBV7-2 to TRBJ2-3, with 10 positions matching TRBD2. Trimming removed 7 bases from V and 5 bases from J; junction bases left unmatched: 12. Germline CDR1 is SGHTA and CDR2 is FQGNSA. The CDR3 runs 16 residues. The CDR3 here is CASKWASGSSGDTQYF. In DNA, the CDR3 is TGTGCCAGCAAATGGGCTAGCGGGAGTTCGGGAGATACGCAGTATTTT.

This clonotype was found once. The chain is built from TRBV12-3 or TRBV12-4 and TRBJ1-6, with no clear D. The CDR3 contains 16 residues. Trimming took off 4 bases at V and 8 bases at J, with 18 bases between the two ends. CDR3 protein: CASSSAAAQRDSPLHF. The CDR3 DNA sequence: TGTGCCAGCAGTTCCGCAGCGGCACAGAGAGATTCACCCCTCCACTTT.

This clonotype was found once. This sequence joins TRBV12-3 or TRBV12-4 and TRBJ2-1, with 10 bases matching TRBD1. This CDR3 has 15 residues. V lost 5 bases to trimming and J lost 6 bases; unmatched junction nucleotides: 7. CDR3 nucleotide sequence: TGTGCCAGCAGTCGTGACCGGGACAGGGGCAATGAGCAGTTCTTC. Translation: CASSRDRDRGNEQFF.

This chain joins TRBV6-6 and TRBJ1-6, with D possibly being TRBD1 (6 bases). From germline, CDR1 is MNHNY and CDR2 SVGAGI (reference sequence). Between the trimmed V and J ends, which lost 5 bases and 0 bases, there was a span of 8 bases. This CDR3 is built from 15 residues. DNA of the CDR3: TGTGCCAGCAGTAGACAGGACTCCTATAATTCACCCCTCCACTTT. Residues: CASSRQDSYNSPLHF.

The CDR3 protein is CSARTGHQETQYF. CDR3 nucleotides: TGCAGTGCTAGGACGGGACACCAAGAGACCCAGTACTTC. This sequence joins TRBV20-1 and TRBJ2-5; D is perhaps TRBD1 or TRBD2 (5 bases each). The length of the CDR3 is 13 residues. Germline-derived CDR1 and CDR2 are DFQATT and SNEGSKA (reference sequence). V shed 3 bases and J shed 0 bases, with 8 bases lying between them.

The CDR3 DNA reads as TGCAGTGCTACCCCAGGGACTAGCACAGATACGCAGTATTTT. This sequence encodes CSATPGTSTDTQYF. This rearrangement joins TRBV20-1 to TRBJ2-3, with a possible D match to TRBD2 (6 bases). Deletions cut 4 bases from V and 0 bases from J, with 11 bases between. The germline CDR1 and CDR2 sequences are DFQATT and SNEGSKA (reference sequence). This CDR3 is 14 amino acids long.

This clonotype came up once. For the CDR3, the DNA is TGTGCCAGCAGCTCGACCGTCACGGCAGCAGAGACCCAGTACTTC. It translates to CASSSTVTAAETQYF. This rearrangement joins TRBV5-4 to TRBJ2-5; D is unclear. Germline values: CDR1 SGHNT, CDR2 YYREEE (reference sequence). The CDR3 spans 15 residues. V lost 3 bases to trimming and J lost 4 bases, with 16 bases between them. The complete variable domain, with remaining parts taken from reference TRBV5-4 and TRBJ2-5, reads ETGVTQSPTHLIKTRGQQVTLRCSSQSGHNTVSWYQQALGQGPQFIFQYYREEENGRGNFPPRFSGLQFPNYSSELNVNALELDDSALYLCASSSTVTAAETQYFGPGTRLLVL.

This chain links TRBV11-2 with TRBJ2-2, with D tentatively TRBD1 (6 bases). The CDR3 length is 15 residues. V lost 5 bases, J lost 6 bases, and 16 bases lay in between. CDR1 and CDR2 (germline): SGHAT, FQNNGV. CDR3 bases: TGTGCCAGCAGCCCCGGGACACTTGTCCCCGGGGAGCTGTTTTTT. This gives the protein CASSPGTLVPGELFF.

The chain has TRBV3-1 and TRBJ2-7, with 7 bases matching TRBD1. The germline V gene encodes CDR1 LGHDT and CDR2 YNNKEL (reference sequence). The CDR3 contains 15 residues. V shed 0 bases and J 5 bases; nucleotides not matched to a gene: 7. The CDR3: CASSQDLTGADEQYF. The CDR3 nucleotides read TGTGCCAGCAGCCAAGATCTCACAGGGGCGGACGAGCAGTACTTC.

The rearrangement joins TRBV29-1 to TRBJ1-1; possibly TRBD1 for D (5 bases). Germline CDR1 is SQVTM and CDR2 is ANQGSEA. This CDR3 is 14 amino acids long. Trimming took off 8 bases at V and 0 bases at J, with 16 bases between the two ends. The CDR3 loop is CSTKVGGMNTEAFF. For the CDR3, the DNA is TGCAGCACCAAAGTTGGGGGAATGAACACTGAAGCTTTCTTT.

The rearrangement uses TRBV5-1 and TRBJ1-2; 9 nucleotides align to TRBD1. Germline CDR1 is SGHRS and CDR2 is YFSETQ. Germline trimming cut 4 bases from V and 8 bases from J; bases unmatched to any gene: 6. The CDR3 has 13 amino acids. The chain's CDR3 is CASSQYRGRGYTF. The CDR3 DNA reads TGCGCCAGCAGCCAATACAGGGGGCGCGGCTACACCTTC. The whole variable domain, remainder taken from reference TRBV5-1 and TRBJ1-2, is KAGVTQTPRYLIKTRGQQVTLSCSPISGHRSVSWYQQTPGQGLQFLFEYFSETQRNKGNFPGRFSGRQFSNSRSEMNVSTLELGDSALYLCASSQYRGRGYTFGSGTRLTVV.

The chain employs TRBV30 and TRBJ1-6; D remains ambiguous. V lost 3 bases and J 10 bases, leaving 22 bases between the germline ends. CDR1 GTSNPN and CDR2 SVGIG come from the germline V gene (reference sequence). This CDR3 has 16 amino acids. CDR3 residues: CAWRDYRALGGSPLHF. CDR3 DNA: TGTGCCTGGAGGGACTACCGGGCCTTGGGTGGGTCACCCCTCCACTTT.

The J gene is TRBJ2-7, the V gene TRBV28; either TRBD1 or TRBD2 may supply D (5 bases each). Trimming cost V 5 bases and J 5 bases, with 16 bases left between them. Germline values: CDR1 MDHEN, CDR2 SYDVKM. The CDR3 runs 14 residues. The CDR3 loop reads CASSLDRDVHEQYF. CDR3 nucleotides: TGTGCCAGCAGTCTAGACCGGGACGTCCACGAGCAGTACTTC.

The chain combines TRBV29-1 with TRBJ2-1; D is unclear. The germline V gene has CDR1 SQVTM and CDR2 ANQGSEA. Trimming stripped 1 base from V and 6 bases from J, with 7 bases between. The CDR3 extends over 12 amino acids. CDR3 coding DNA: TGCAGCGTTGAAGTGACCGCCAATGAGCAGTTCTTC. Encoded protein: CSVEVTANEQFF.

This sequence joins TRBV20-1 and TRBJ2-1; TRBD2 agrees at 9 bases. The V and J ends lost 3 bases and 5 bases, in that order; junction bases with no gene match: 17. This CDR3 region has 18 residues. Germline loops: CDR1 DFQATT, CDR2 SNEGSKA (reference sequence). CDR3 sequence reads: CSARYPREGSFLNNEQFF. For the CDR3, the DNA is TGCAGTGCTAGGTACCCGCGGGAGGGCTCTTTCCTAAACAATGAGCAGTTCTTC.

The chain is built from TRBV10-3 and TRBJ2-7; tentatively, D is TRBD1 or TRBD2 (5 bases each). The CDR3 is 12 residues long. Germline V gives CDR1 ENHRY, CDR2 SYGVKD. Deletions cut 11 bases from V and 2 bases from J, with 13 bases between. CDR3 sequence: CAARDPTYEQYF. The CDR3 nucleotides are TGTGCCGCCCGGGACCCGACCTACGAGCAGTACTTC.

The chain employs TRBV30 and TRBJ1-6; 7 positions match TRBD1. Germline V gene sequence: CDR1 GTSNPN, CDR2 SVGIG (reference sequence). The CDR3 sequence is 16 residues long. The V gene end was trimmed by 3 bases and the J gene end by 8 bases; junction bases not matched to a gene: 13. DNA for the CDR3: TGTGCCTGGAGCCGACCTGACAGGGTGGAGGATTCACCCCTCCACTTT. Its translation: CAWSRPDRVEDSPLHF.

V gene TRBV20-1 combines with J gene TRBJ2-4, with TRBD2 identical over 16 bases. The CDR3 is 17 amino acids. Germline trimming cut 4 bases from V and 9 bases from J; bases unmatched to any gene: 12. CDR1 is DFQATT and CDR2 is SNEGSKA in the germline V gene (reference sequence). The DNA for the CDR3 is TGCAGTGCTAAAATACCGGGACTAGCGGGGGGGCGGGCCATTCAGTACTTC. Translated, it gives CSAKIPGLAGGRAIQYF.

The chain carries TRBV29-1 and TRBJ1-2, with 9 bases identical to TRBD1. Germline-derived CDR1 and CDR2 are SQVTM and ANQGSEA. CDR3 size: 13 residues. V gave up 5 bases and J gave up 5 bases; unmatched junction bases: 6. In DNA, the CDR3 is TGCAGCGTTAGAACCGGGACAGGGTATGGCTACACCTTC. Its translation: CSVRTGTGYGYTF.

The rearrangement uses TRBV19 and TRBJ1-5; D is ambiguous. Trimming took 6 bases from V and 2 from J, leaving 5 bases between them. Germline CDR1 reads LNHDA; CDR2 reads SQIVND (reference sequence). CDR3 length: 12 amino acids. CDR3 protein: CASRWGNQPQHF. The CDR3 DNA follows: TGTGCCAGTAGGTGGGGCAATCAGCCCCAGCATTTT. Supplemented by reference TRBV19 and TRBJ1-5, the full variable domain reads DGGITQSPKYLFRKEGQNVTLSCEQNLNHDAMYWYRQDPGQGLRLIYYSQIVNDFQKGDIAEGYSVSREKKESFPLTVTSAQKNPTAFYLCASRWGNQPQHFGDGTRLSIL.

The rearrangement links TRBV18 to TRBJ1-5; the D is unclear. Trimming took 3 bases from V and 4 from J, leaving 7 bases between them. The CDR3 totals 13 residues. Per the germline V gene, CDR1 is KGHSH and CDR2 is LQKENI. CDR3 in DNA: TGTGCCAGCTCACCGGCGGGGAATCAGCCCCAGCATTTT. Protein sequence: CASSPAGNQPQHF.

The rearrangement joins TRBV9 to TRBJ1-1; TRBD1 might be the D (5 bases). The CDR3 has 12 amino acids. Germline values: CDR1 SGDLS, CDR2 YYNGEE. With 3 bases removed from V and 11 bases from J, the gap between germline ends came to 14 bases. CDR3 bases: TGTGCCAGCAGCGGGGTTGGCCGGGGGGCTTTCTTT. Protein sequence: CASSGVGRGAFF.

CDR3 nucleotide sequence: TGCGCCAGCAGCTTGGGACTAGCGGGAGCCCAAGAGACCCAGTACTTC. This encodes CASSLGLAGAQETQYF. This chain joins TRBV5-1 and TRBJ2-5, with 12 bases fitting TRBD2. The junction had 1 base not matched to a gene; V was cut back by 0 bases and J by 1 base. The CDR3 covers 16 residues. The germline gives CDR1 SGHRS, CDR2 YFSETQ.

The rearrangement links TRBV11-1 to TRBJ2-6; D may be TRBD2 (5 bases). The germline CDR1 and CDR2 sequences are SGHAT and FQDESV (reference sequence). This CDR3 comprises 17 residues. V was clipped by 2 bases and J by 0 bases, with 11 bases between them. This CDR3 reads CASSLPSTTSGANVLTF. CDR3 DNA: TGTGCCAGCAGCTTACCTAGCACCACCTCTGGGGCCAACGTCCTGACTTTC.

The chain employs TRBV9 and TRBJ2-6, with D unresolved. CDR3 size: 17 residues. With 3 bases removed from V and 1 base from J, the gap between germline ends came to 14 bases. Germline V gene lookup returns CDR1 SGDLS and CDR2 YYNGEE. The CDR3 coding sequence is TGTGCCAGCAGCGGACCGGGTCTTTTATCTGGGGCCAACGTCCTGACTTTC. This translates into CASSGPGLLSGANVLTF.

The gene calls are TRBV2 and TRBJ2-6; a weak D match, TRBD2 (5 bases). V lost 5 bases and J lost 0, with 8 bases in between. The CDR3 has 15 amino acids. Germline assignment: CDR1 SNHLY and CDR2 FYNNEI. The CDR3 protein is CASSRGASGANVLTF. Written as DNA, the CDR3 is TGTGCCAGCAGTCGGGGAGCCTCTGGGGCCAACGTCCTGACTTTC.

V usage is TRBV9 and J usage is TRBJ1-3, with D unresolved. Trimming removed 3 bases from V and 0 bases from J, with 10 bases in between. The germline gives CDR1 SGDLS, CDR2 YYNGEE. The CDR3 loop spans 15 amino acids. The CDR3 spells CASSAYIGSGNTIYF. CDR3 sequence (DNA): TGTGCCAGCAGCGCCTATATCGGCTCTGGAAACACCATATATTTT.